This passage covers 26 T cell receptor beta chains from one sample sequenced in a study of T cells after yellow fever vaccination. Each CDR3 protein is one row after TCRdb ran MiXCR on the 5' RACE reads. The sample consists of about 300,000 distinct CDR3 sequences, around 3.9% of them appearing once. Specimen: PBMCs, collected 5 days after the yellow fever booster vaccination. The source of these receptors is a man between 18 and 35 years old who received the YFV17D yellow fever vaccine.

This clonotype came up many times. The chain uses TRBV7-2 and TRBJ2-1, with D possibly matching TRBD2 (5 bases). This CDR3 is 12 amino acids long. The V gene's germline CDR1 is SGHTA and CDR2 FQGNSA. Trimming left V 5 bases short and J 9 bases short, with 11 bases between. The CDR3 region is CASSPSLAEQFF. Here the CDR3 DNA reads TGTGCCAGCAGCCCTAGCCTTGCTGAGCAGTTCTTC.

This clonotype came up a few times. CDR3 DNA: TGTGCCAGCAGTCGCAGGGGGCATGCTGAAAAACTGTTTTTT. Protein sequence: CASSRRGHAEKLFF. The chain employs TRBV6-4 and TRBJ1-4, with 8 nucleotides matching TRBD1. Germline V gene sequence: CDR1 MRHNA, CDR2 SNTAGT. V was pared by 5 bases and J by 7 bases, with 6 bases of the junction left unmatched. This CDR3 is 14 amino acids long.

This clonotype was picked up a small number of times. The CDR3 here is CAISESRVAGNTIYF. The CDR3, as DNA: TGTGCCATCAGTGAGTCCAGGGTAGCTGGAAACACCATATATTTT. The V gene is TRBV10-3, the J gene TRBJ1-3; possibly TRBD1 for D (5 bases). The V and J ends lost 0 bases and 2 bases respectively, with 8 bases between them. Germline values: CDR1 ENHRY, CDR2 SYGVKD. The CDR3 covers 15 residues.

There are many counts of this clonotype. This chain joins TRBV7-8 and TRBJ2-1; 7 bases line up with TRBD1. After removal of 6 bases from V and 10 bases from J, the junction contained 9 bases not matched to a gene. CDR1 SGHVS and CDR2 FQNEAQ come from the germline V gene. The CDR3 is made up of 13 amino acids. The CDR3 DNA is TGTGCCAGCAGTGTGCTCAGGGGACAGGAGCAGTTCTTC. This gives the protein CASSVLRGQEQFF.

This clonotype showed up just a few times. The chain combines TRBV19 with TRBJ2-5; 9 positions agree with TRBD2. The V segment lost 7 bases and the J segment 7 bases; nucleotides outside the gene matches: 10. The germline CDR1 and CDR2 sequences are LNHDA and SQIVND (reference sequence). There are 14 residues in the CDR3. In DNA, the CDR3 is TGTGCCAGTAAAGTTTTTAGCGGGGGTGGGACCCAGTACTTC. The encoded protein is CASKVFSGGGTQYF.

The CDR3 loop reads CASRYSAGSSYEQYV. DNA of the CDR3: TGTGCCAGCCGCTATTCTGCTGGGAGCTCCTACGAGCAGTACGTC. V is TRBV7-8 and J is TRBJ2-7, with D tentatively TRBD2 (5 bases). The germline gives CDR1 SGHVS, CDR2 FQNEAQ. The germline V and J ends were trimmed by 8 bases and 0 bases, with 17 bases remaining between them. The CDR3 sequence is 15 residues long.

This clonotype was counted many times. The CDR3: CASSLSGPESFF. CDR3 nucleotides: TGTGCCAGCAGCCTCTCCGGCCCCGAATCTTTCTTT. J is TRBJ1-1 and V is TRBV7-2, with unresolved D. CDR3 length: 12 amino acids. Germline CDR1 and CDR2: SGHTA and FQGNSA. Trimming cost V 5 bases and J 12 bases, with 16 bases left between them.

This chain connects TRBV4-2 to TRBJ2-7, with 9 bases fitting TRBD2. Germline trimming cut 0 bases from V and 0 bases from J; bases unmatched to any gene: 9. Germline loops: CDR1 LGHNA, CDR2 YNFKEQ. The CDR3 is 18 residues long. CDR3 in amino acids: CASSQDSGLAMSSYEQYF. For the CDR3, the DNA is TGTGCCAGCAGCCAAGACTCGGGACTAGCTATGAGCTCCTACGAGCAGTACTTC.

The chain uses TRBV9 and TRBJ1-6; D is perhaps TRBD1 (5 bases). Germline V gives CDR1 SGDLS, CDR2 YYNGEE. This CDR3 spans 15 amino acids. Trimming stripped 0 bases from V and 3 bases from J, with 7 bases between. CDR3 DNA sequence: TGTGCCAGCAGCGTAGGGAGGGGCTATAATTCACCCCTCCACTTT. It specifies CASSVGRGYNSPLHF.

This clonotype showed up many times. This sequence joins TRBV27 and TRBJ2-3; D uncertain. The CDR3 totals 15 residues. V was trimmed by 2 bases and J by 0 bases, leaving 9 bases between them. CDR1 is MNHEY and CDR2 is SMNVEV in the germline V gene (reference sequence). This chain's CDR3 is CASSLINYSTDTQYF. In nucleotides, the CDR3 is TGTGCCAGCAGTTTAATTAACTATAGCACAGATACGCAGTATTTT.

The V call is TRBV6-5, the J call TRBJ1-6; no firm D call. This CDR3 contains 14 residues. Trimming stripped 2 bases from V and 10 bases from J, with 12 bases between. The germline V gene has CDR1 MNHEY and CDR2 SVGAGI. For the CDR3, the DNA is TGTGCCAGCAGTTACAGGCCCGGGGAGTCACCCCTCCACTTT. Its protein is CASSYRPGESPLHF.

The sample holds a few counts of this clonotype. The chain couples TRBV5-1 to TRBJ1-4, with D maybe TRBD1 (5 bases). Germline lookup yields CDR1 SGHRS and CDR2 YFSETQ. Trimming pared 2 bases from V and 8 bases from J, leaving 16 bases between. The CDR3 extends over 15 amino acids. The CDR3 nucleotides read TGCGCCAGCAGCTTAGGCACCCGGGGCAGAGAAAAACTGTTTTTT. It yields the protein CASSLGTRGREKLFF.

This clonotype was found many times. V and J are TRBV9 and TRBJ1-2; D uncertain. The germline V and J ends were trimmed by 3 bases and 8 bases, with 14 bases remaining between them. The CDR3 extends over 13 amino acids. Germline assignment: CDR1 SGDLS and CDR2 YYNGEE. The CDR3 loop is CASSESLIQGYTF. CDR3 nucleotides: TGTGCCAGCAGCGAGTCCTTGATTCAAGGCTACACCTTC.

This rearrangement joins TRBV5-1 to TRBJ2-3; D gene unclear. The germline gives CDR1 SGHRS, CDR2 YFSETQ. The V end was cut by 1 base, the J end by 6 bases, with 12 bases between. The CDR3 is 14 amino acids. The CDR3 DNA follows: TGCGCCAGCAGCTTGCAGGATCACCTGGATACGCAGTATTTT. Protein sequence: CASSLQDHLDTQYF.

The table lists this clonotype with a few counts. CDR3 protein: CASSVSASGGIYNEQFF. CDR3 sequence (DNA): TGTGCCAGCAGCGTTTCGGCTAGCGGGGGGATCTACAATGAGCAGTTCTTC. The V and J genes are TRBV9 and TRBJ2-1; 11 bases are a match to TRBD2. From germline, CDR1 is SGDLS and CDR2 YYNGEE. V shed 2 bases and J 3 bases; nucleotides not matched to a gene: 7. The CDR3 is 17 amino acids.

This clonotype has a handful of counts. This sequence joins TRBV4-1 and TRBJ2-7; tentatively, D is TRBD1 or TRBD2 (5 bases each). The CDR3 runs to 14 residues. Per the germline V gene, CDR1 is MGHRA and CDR2 is YSYEKL. V was clipped by 3 bases and J by 4 bases, with 13 bases between them. In DNA form, the CDR3 reads TGCGCCAGCAGCCACGTCGAGGGGCCTTACGAGCAGTACGTC. It translates to CASSHVEGPYEQYV.

This clonotype showed up just a few times. J is TRBJ1-1 and V is TRBV6-5; D call uncertain. The V gene's germline CDR1 is MNHEY and CDR2 SVGAGI. The V end lost 6 bases, the J end lost 3 bases, and 23 bases lay between the germline ends. The CDR3 runs 17 residues. This chain's CDR3 is CASSTKLDYKRDTEAFF. CDR3 bases: TGTGCCAGCAGCACGAAACTGGACTATAAGAGGGACACTGAAGCTTTCTTT.

The genes are TRBV19 and TRBJ2-5; TRBD2 might be the D (6 bases). The germline V and J ends were trimmed by 8 bases and 5 bases, with 15 bases remaining between them. Germline values: CDR1 LNHDA, CDR2 SQIVND (reference sequence). This CDR3 has 13 residues. CDR3 residues: CASATRGAETQYF. The CDR3 DNA reads TGTGCCAGTGCGACTAGAGGGGCTGAGACCCAGTACTTC.

This clonotype was counted only a few times. The genes are TRBV7-2 and TRBJ1-1, with TRBD1 as a possible D gene (5 bases). Germline loops: CDR1 SGHTA, CDR2 FQGNSA. V was shortened by 5 bases and J by 2 bases, with 15 bases between the two germline ends. The CDR3 extends over 15 amino acids. The CDR3 region is CASSGTRGINTEAFF. CDR3 in DNA: TGTGCCAGCAGCGGCACCCGGGGCATCAACACTGAAGCTTTCTTT.

This clonotype was counted between two and nine times. The chain uses TRBV28 and TRBJ2-1; the match to TRBD1 covers 9 bases. CDR1 MDHEN and CDR2 SYDVKM come from the germline V gene. CDR3 size: 16 residues. V was clipped by 5 bases and J by 8 bases; unmatched bases: 13. The chain's CDR3 is CASSTGQGSKRDEQFF. In DNA, the CDR3 is TGTGCCAGCAGTACCGGACAGGGGTCTAAGCGCGATGAGCAGTTCTTC.

This clonotype was detected a few times. This chain connects TRBV24-1 to TRBJ2-2; possibly TRBD1 for D (7 bases). Trimming took 4 bases from V and 7 from J, leaving 15 bases between them. Germline V lookup: CDR1 KGHDR, CDR2 SFDVKD. The CDR3 runs to 15 residues. The DNA of the CDR3 is TGTGCCACCAGTGAGACGTACAGGGGAGGCGGGGAGCTGTTTTTT. Residues: CATSETYRGGGELFF.

This clonotype has a count of ten or more. The chain joins TRBV20-1 to TRBJ2-7; D uncertain. The CDR3 spans 13 residues. Trimming pared 6 bases from V and 3 bases from J, leaving 15 bases between. The germline gives CDR1 DFQATT, CDR2 SNEGSKA (reference sequence). Here the CDR3 reads CSAISWASYEQYV. CDR3 nucleotides: TGCAGTGCCATTTCCTGGGCTAGCTACGAGCAGTACGTC.

In this sample, this clonotype turned up a few times. This chain joins TRBV5-1 and TRBJ1-1; 8 bases map to TRBD1. The CDR3 is made up of 15 amino acids. Germline V gives CDR1 SGHRS, CDR2 YFSETQ. Trimming removed 4 bases from V and 7 bases from J; junction bases left unmatched: 12. CDR3 region: CASSLTGTGRDEAFF. The CDR3 DNA reads as TGCGCCAGCAGCCTCACCGGGACAGGTCGAGATGAAGCTTTCTTT.

This clonotype has a handful of counts. V gene TRBV4-3 combines with J gene TRBJ2-7; possibly TRBD1 for D (5 bases). The CDR3 has 14 residues. V gave up 2 bases and J gave up 5 bases, with 13 bases separating them. Germline values: CDR1 LGHNA, CDR2 YSLEER. The DNA of the CDR3 is TGCGCCAGCAGCCAACAAAGACAGTCGGACGAGCAGTACTTC. Encoded protein: CASSQQRQSDEQYF.

As to this clonotype: Germline and junction disagree at one end, which may indicate a read error. This chain joins TRBV4-2 and TRBJ2-5; 9 nucleotides line up with TRBD1. Germline CDR1 reads LGHNA; CDR2 reads YNFKEQ. The CDR3 is made up of 16 amino acids. CDR3 region: CASGQDNRGRGETQYF. CDR3 sequence (DNA): TGTGCCAGCGGCCAAGATAACAGGGGGCGAGGTGAGACCCAGTACTTC.

V gene TRBV5-8 combines with J gene TRBJ1-3; D perhaps matches TRBD1 (5 bases). This CDR3 has 15 amino acids. Germline V gene sequence: CDR1 SGHTS, CDR2 YDEGEE. The V end lost 4 bases, the J end lost 2 bases, and 13 bases lay between the germline ends. The CDR3 loop is CASSSGGQAGNTIYF. The DNA of the CDR3 is TGTGCCAGCAGCAGTGGGGGTCAGGCTGGAAACACCATATATTTT.